This T cell receptor (beta chain) is from a study of radiotherapy plus CTLA-4 blockade in lung cancer. Study summary: Disease control was present in 30% to 40% of patients, and objective responses in under 20%. The study, taken as a whole, reports: Blood-borne expansion of tumor-derived TCR clones followed radiotherapy plus ipilimumab. Early blood T cell clone dynamics reportedly forecast response best, with interferon-beta.

Germline V lookup: CDR1 SGHNT, CDR2 YENEEA. Trimming took 5 bases from V and 8 from J; bases not matched to a gene: 11. This CDR3 spans 14 amino acids. For this clone: Its antigen is still unknown.

Focal radiation plus CTLA-4 blockade with ipilimumab was given to patients with chemo-refractory metastatic non-small-cell lung cancer. Method: immunoSEQ multiplex PCR; TCRdb's copy keeps in-frame clones and lacks some. The sample contains roughly 90,000 clones, about 91% of which appear only once. The chain couples TRBV11-3 to TRBJ1-1; 7 bases are shared with TRBD1. Specimen: peripheral blood, collected from a patient treated with radiotherapy plus ipilimumab. This TCR was recovered from a human donor with non-small cell lung cancer that progressed on radiotherapy plus ipilimumab. The CDR3 loop reads CASSPNPGGLEAFF. The CDR3 coding sequence is TGTGCCAGCAGCCCCAATCCAGGGGGATTAGAAGCTTTCTTT. Complete variable domain (other parts from reference TRBV11-3 and TRBJ1-1): EAGVVQSPRYKIIEKKQPVAFWCNPISGHNTLYWYLQNLGQGPELLIRYENEEAVDDSQLPKDRFSAERLKGVDSTLKIQPAELGDSAVYLCASSPNPGGLEAFFGQGTRLTVV.